A single sample is the source of the 22 T cell receptor beta chains below, sequenced in a study of blood T cell repertoires in COVID-19. Sequencing was performed with immunoSEQ multiplex PCR; in TCRdb, only in-frame clones are kept and a portion is missing. The sample records some 90,000 clones, nearly 90% being singletons. The material sequenced was peripheral blood. The receptor source for this set is a woman of 80 years or more with active COVID-19.

The rearrangement joins TRBV28 to TRBJ2-3; 10 bases are a match to TRBD2. The CDR3 sequence is 18 residues long. J gave up 2 bases and V 1 base, and 9 bases lay outside the gene matches. Per the germline V gene, CDR1 is MDHEN and CDR2 is SYDVKM. The CDR3 here is CASSLLVGLAVNTDTQYF. CDR3 nucleotide sequence: TGTGCCAGCAGTTTATTAGTAGGACTAGCGGTGAACACAGATACGCAGTATTTT. Using reference TRBV28 and TRBJ2-3 for the parts outside the CDR3, the full variable domain is DVKVTQSSRYLVKRTGEKVFLECVQDMDHENMFWYRQDPGLGLRLIYFSYDVKMKEKGDIPEGYSVSREKKERFSLILESASTNQTSMYLCASSLLVGLAVNTDTQYFGPGTRLTVL.

CDR3 coding DNA: TGTGCCAGCAGCCAATATACGGCGCCTAGCGCCAAAAACATTCAGTACTTC. Protein product: CASSQYTAPSAKNIQYF. The rearrangement joins TRBV3-1 (or the pseudogene TRBV3-2) to TRBJ2-4; a possible D gene is TRBD2 (5 bases). V dropped 2 bases and J dropped 1 base, with 15 bases sitting between them. CDR1 is LGHDT, CDR2 YNNKEL, per germline (reference sequence). The CDR3 loop spans 17 amino acids.

V is TRBV18 and J is TRBJ1-5, with 8 bases identical to TRBD1. In germline, CDR1 is KGHSH, CDR2 LQKENI. The length of the CDR3 is 18 residues. The ends lost 0 bases at V and 0 bases at J; junction bases unmatched: 7. CDR3 protein: CASSPPGQEPYSNQPQHF. The CDR3 nucleotides read TGTGCCAGCTCACCACCGGGACAGGAGCCATATAGCAATCAGCCCCAGCATTTT.

The genes are TRBV18 and TRBJ2-1; the D gene is possibly TRBD2 (6 bases). The germline gives CDR1 KGHSH, CDR2 LQKENI. V gave up 6 bases and J gave up 13 bases, with 10 bases separating them. The CDR3 loop spans 10 amino acids. The CDR3 loop is CASSGTVQFF. The CDR3 coding sequence is TGTGCCAGCTCCGGGACTGTCCAGTTCTTC.

The genes are TRBV28 and TRBJ2-3, with 9 positions matching TRBD2. This CDR3 is 17 amino acids long. V gave up 5 bases and J gave up 1 base; unmatched junction bases: 10. The germline V gene has CDR1 MDHEN and CDR2 SYDVKM. The CDR3: CASSLLRLAGRTDTQYF. In DNA, the CDR3 is TGTGCCAGCAGTCTGCTTAGGCTAGCGGGGCGCACAGATACGCAGTATTTT.

The chain uses TRBV10-1 and TRBJ1-2, with 7 bases that match TRBD1. The CDR3 is 17 amino acids. Germline lookup yields CDR1 WNHNN and CDR2 SYGVQD (reference sequence). The ends lost 6 bases at V and 2 bases at J; junction bases unmatched: 15. The CDR3 bases are TGCGCCAGCAGGGACCGTTGGACAGGCCGACCAAACTATGGCTACACCTTC. This sequence encodes CASRDRWTGRPNYGYTF.

This sequence joins TRBV7-2 and TRBJ2-3, with D perhaps TRBD2 (5 bases). Germline-derived CDR1 and CDR2 are SGHTA and FQGNSA. The germline V and J ends were trimmed by 4 bases and 4 bases, with 6 bases remaining between them. The CDR3 is made up of 12 amino acids. CDR3 nucleotide sequence: TGTGCCAGCAGCTACGGGGCAGATACGCAGTATTTT. This encodes CASSYGADTQYF. The whole variable domain, remainder taken from reference TRBV7-2 and TRBJ2-3, is GAGVSQSPSNKVTEKGKDVELRCDPISGHTALYWYRQSLGQGLEFLIYFQGNSAPDKSGLPSDRFSAERTGGSVSTLTIQRTQQEDSAVYLCASSYGADTQYFGPGTRLTVL.

V and J are TRBV6-5 and TRBJ1-6; a possible D gene is TRBD1 (6 bases). Trimming pared 2 bases from V and 9 bases from J, leaving 17 bases between. This CDR3 spans 16 amino acids. Germline values: CDR1 MNHEY, CDR2 SVGAGI. CDR3 protein: CASSYRGGAGSSPLHF. The CDR3 nucleotides read TGTGCCAGCAGTTACAGGGGGGGCGCCGGGTCTTCACCCCTCCACTTT.

V gene TRBV9 combines with J gene TRBJ2-5, with 11 bases lining up with TRBD2. The CDR3 contains 17 residues. With V trimmed by 5 bases and J by 5 bases, 14 bases remained unmatched. The germline CDR1 and CDR2 sequences are SGDLS and YYNGEE. The CDR3 sequence is CASSSLGGLAGGETQYF. The CDR3 nucleotides read TGTGCCAGCAGTTCCCTGGGGGGTCTAGCGGGAGGCGAGACCCAGTACTTC.

V usage is TRBV7-2 and J usage is TRBJ2-1, with 10 bases matching TRBD1. CDR3 size: 14 residues. Germline V gene sequence: CDR1 SGHTA, CDR2 FQGNSA. V lost 7 bases and J lost 12; bases outside the gene matches: 12. This CDR3 is CASNTGQGPRRQFF. The CDR3 region has the DNA TGTGCCAGCAATACGGGACAGGGGCCCCGGAGGCAGTTCTTC.

This clone has more than one count but fewer than ten. V gene TRBV2 combines with J gene TRBJ1-3; D not certain. V dropped 6 bases and J dropped 0 bases, with 12 bases sitting between them. Germline loops: CDR1 SNHLY, CDR2 FYNNEI. The CDR3 is made up of 15 amino acids. The CDR3, as DNA: TGTGCCAGCAGGGGCACAGCCAGCTCTGGAAACACCATATATTTT. This sequence encodes CASRGTASSGNTIYF.

The chain combines TRBV27 with TRBJ1-1; a weak D match, TRBD1 (5 bases). Germline V gene sequence: CDR1 MNHEY, CDR2 SMNVEV (reference sequence). Trimming took 4 bases from V and 6 from J, leaving 15 bases between them. The CDR3 contains 14 residues. The CDR3 coding sequence is TGTGCCAGCAGTTCCCTATCAGGGAGGCCTGAAGCTTTCTTT. Amino acids: CASSSLSGRPEAFF.

V and J are TRBV4-1 and TRBJ1-2; 8 bases line up with TRBD1. V shed 0 bases and J 8 bases; nucleotides not matched to a gene: 17. Germline assignment: CDR1 MGHRA and CDR2 YSYEKL. The CDR3 length is 18 residues. The CDR3 sequence: CASSQDPRGTGIMRGYTF. For the CDR3, the DNA is TGCGCCAGCAGCCAAGATCCGCGGGGGACAGGCATTATGAGGGGCTACACCTTC.

V and J are TRBV5-1 and TRBJ2-7, with D possibly being TRBD1 (5 bases). Germline V CDR1 and CDR2: SGHRS, YFSETQ. Trimming pared 4 bases from V and 7 bases from J, leaving 12 bases between. The CDR3 is 12 amino acids. The CDR3 DNA is TGCGCCAGCAGCGGGGCCCATACAGAGCAGTACTTC. Translated, it gives CASSGAHTEQYF.

V is TRBV7-3 and J is TRBJ2-1, with a weak D call TRBD1 (6 bases). V lost 4 bases to trimming and J lost 8 bases, with 12 bases between them. Germline loops: CDR1 SGHTA, CDR2 FQGTGA. The CDR3 is 13 amino acids. The CDR3 sequence: CASSSNPGDEQFF. The CDR3 region has the DNA TGTGCCAGCAGCTCGAACCCAGGGGATGAGCAGTTCTTC.

The rearrangement links TRBV5-1 to TRBJ1-2; a weak D match, TRBD1 (5 bases). The germline V gene encodes CDR1 SGHRS and CDR2 YFSETQ. Trimming took off 2 bases at V and 0 bases at J, with 11 bases between the two ends. This CDR3 has 15 amino acids. The CDR3 region is CASSFLPTANYGYTF. DNA for the CDR3: TGCGCCAGCAGCTTCCTGCCGACAGCTAACTATGGCTACACCTTC. The full variable domain, rest sourced from reference TRBV5-1 and TRBJ1-2, is KAGVTQTPRYLIKTRGQQVTLSCSPISGHRSVSWYQQTPGQGLQFLFEYFSETQRNKGNFPGRFSGRQFSNSRSEMNVSTLELGDSALYLCASSFLPTANYGYTFGSGTRLTVV.

This chain links TRBV5-6 with TRBJ2-1, with a possible D match to TRBD1 (6 bases). Trimming took 0 bases from V and 10 from J, leaving 17 bases between them. The CDR3 runs 15 residues. Germline values: CDR1 SGHDT, CDR2 YYEEEE. CDR3 in amino acids: CASSLGTVTPGEQFF. The DNA for the CDR3 is TGTGCCAGCAGCTTGGGGACAGTTACTCCTGGCGAGCAGTTCTTC.

This chain links TRBV2 with TRBJ2-2; 9 bases match TRBD2. Germline-derived CDR1 and CDR2 are SNHLY and FYNNEI. The CDR3 has 14 amino acids. V trimming: 6 bases; J trimming: 1 base; junction bases outside the gene matches: 0. The CDR3 sequence: CASRREGNTGELFF. The CDR3 DNA reads as TGTGCCAGCAGGCGGGAGGGGAACACCGGGGAGCTGTTTTTT.

This chain uses TRBV25-1 with TRBJ2-5; 8 bases align to TRBD2. Germline V gene data show CDR1 as MGHDK and CDR2 as SYGVNS. V trimming: 7 bases; J trimming: 9 bases; junction bases outside the gene matches: 13. The CDR3 has 14 amino acids. The CDR3 region has the DNA TGTGCCAGCACCCCGCGGGGACTAGGGTTGTCCCAGTACTTC. Translating it yields CASTPRGLGLSQYF.

The chain uses TRBV7-9 and TRBJ2-1; 7 positions match TRBD1. The CDR3 covers 16 residues. The V and J ends lost 5 bases and 4 bases, in that order; junction bases with no gene match: 11. Germline V gives CDR1 SEHNR, CDR2 FQNEAQ (reference sequence). This CDR3 reads CASSVFRDSTYNEQFF. CDR3 bases: TGTGCCAGCAGCGTATTCCGGGACAGTACTTACAATGAGCAGTTCTTC.

The chain combines TRBV6-5 with TRBJ2-3; tentative D call: TRBD2 (7 bases). The CDR3 has 15 residues. The ends were cut back, 5 bases at V and 6 bases at J, with 18 bases in the middle. The germline V gene has CDR1 MNHEY and CDR2 SVGAGI. The CDR3 DNA reads TGTGCCAGCAGTACCACTTGGGGAGGGGGGGATACGCAGTATTTT. This gives the protein CASSTTWGGGDTQYF.

The gene calls are TRBV6-2 or TRBV6-3 and TRBJ1-5; perhaps TRBD1 as D (5 bases). Trimming pared 2 bases from V and 0 bases from J, leaving 8 bases between. The CDR3 length is 15 residues. CDR1 and CDR2 (germline): MNHEY, SVGEGT. CDR3 region: CASSYDRASNQPQHF. For the CDR3, the DNA is TGTGCCAGCAGTTACGACAGAGCTAGCAATCAGCCCCAGCATTTT.